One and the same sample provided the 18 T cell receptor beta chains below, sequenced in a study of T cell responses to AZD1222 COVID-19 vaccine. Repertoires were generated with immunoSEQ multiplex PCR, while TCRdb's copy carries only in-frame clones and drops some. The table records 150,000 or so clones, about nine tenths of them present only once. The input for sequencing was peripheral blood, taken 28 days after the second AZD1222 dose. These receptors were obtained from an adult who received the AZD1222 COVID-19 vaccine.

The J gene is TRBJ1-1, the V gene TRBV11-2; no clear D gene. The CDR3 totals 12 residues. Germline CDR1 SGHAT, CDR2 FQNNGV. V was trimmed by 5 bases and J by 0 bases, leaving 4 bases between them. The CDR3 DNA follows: TGTGCCAGCAGCCTTATGAACACTGAAGCTTTCTTT. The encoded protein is CASSLMNTEAFF. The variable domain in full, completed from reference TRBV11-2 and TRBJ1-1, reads EAGVAQSPRYKIIEKRQSVAFWCNPISGHATLYWYQQILGQGPKLLIQFQNNGVVDDSQLPKDRFSAERLKGVDSTLKIQPAKLEDSAVYLCASSLMNTEAFFGQGTRLTVV.

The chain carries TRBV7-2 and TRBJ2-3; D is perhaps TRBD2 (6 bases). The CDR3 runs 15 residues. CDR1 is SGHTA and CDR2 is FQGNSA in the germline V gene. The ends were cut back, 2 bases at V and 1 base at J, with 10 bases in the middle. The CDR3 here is CASSLPSGGTDTQYF. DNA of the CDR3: TGTGCCAGCAGCTTACCCTCGGGGGGCACAGATACGCAGTATTTT.

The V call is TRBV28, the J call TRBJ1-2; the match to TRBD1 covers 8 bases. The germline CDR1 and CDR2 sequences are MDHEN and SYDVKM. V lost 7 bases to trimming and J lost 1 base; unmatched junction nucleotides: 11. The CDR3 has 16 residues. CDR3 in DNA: TGTGCCAGCACCCGTCAGGGGGCTTCCTTTAACTATGGCTACACCTTC. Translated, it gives CASTRQGASFNYGYTF.

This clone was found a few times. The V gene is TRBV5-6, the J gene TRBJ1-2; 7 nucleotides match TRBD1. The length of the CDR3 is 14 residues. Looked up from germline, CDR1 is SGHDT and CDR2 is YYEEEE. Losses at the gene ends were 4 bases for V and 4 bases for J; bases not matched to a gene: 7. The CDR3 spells CASSPTGQPYGYTF. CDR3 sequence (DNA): TGTGCCAGCAGCCCCACGGGACAGCCCTATGGCTACACCTTC.

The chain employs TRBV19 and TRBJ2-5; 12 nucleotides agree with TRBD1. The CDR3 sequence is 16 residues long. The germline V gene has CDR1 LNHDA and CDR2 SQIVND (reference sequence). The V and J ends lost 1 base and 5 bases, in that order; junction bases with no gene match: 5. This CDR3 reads CASSIGGTGGFETQYF. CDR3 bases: TGTGCCAGTAGTATAGGGGGGACAGGGGGCTTTGAGACCCAGTACTTC. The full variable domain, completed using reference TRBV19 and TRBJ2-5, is DGGITQSPKYLFRKEGQNVTLSCEQNLNHDAMYWYRQDPGQGLRLIYYSQIVNDFQKGDIAEGYSVSREKKESFPLTVTSAQKNPTAFYLCASSIGGTGGFETQYFGPGTRLLVL.

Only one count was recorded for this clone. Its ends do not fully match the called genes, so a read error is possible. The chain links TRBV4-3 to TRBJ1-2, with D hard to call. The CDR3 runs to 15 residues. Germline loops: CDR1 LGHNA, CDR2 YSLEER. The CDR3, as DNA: TGCGCCAGCAGCCAAGCCTCGGGAGGTCGGCGGCACACTGTATTC. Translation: CASSQASGGRRHTVF.

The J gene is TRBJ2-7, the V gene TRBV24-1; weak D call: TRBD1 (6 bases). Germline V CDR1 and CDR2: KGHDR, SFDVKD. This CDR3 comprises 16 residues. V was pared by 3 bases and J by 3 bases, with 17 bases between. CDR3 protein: CATSDPTGPRVYEQYF. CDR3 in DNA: TGTGCCACCAGTGATCCTACAGGGCCCCGAGTCTACGAGCAGTACTTC.

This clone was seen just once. DNA for the CDR3: TGTGCCAGCAGCCCTAGCGGGACCCTACAAGAGACCCAGTACTTC. Amino acids: CASSPSGTLQETQYF. The V call is TRBV5-4, the J call TRBJ2-5; 9 nucleotides agree with TRBD2. The CDR3 is 15 residues long. V shed 4 bases, J shed 2 bases, and the junction held 6 bases outside the gene matches. Germline loops: CDR1 SGHNT, CDR2 YYREEE (reference sequence).

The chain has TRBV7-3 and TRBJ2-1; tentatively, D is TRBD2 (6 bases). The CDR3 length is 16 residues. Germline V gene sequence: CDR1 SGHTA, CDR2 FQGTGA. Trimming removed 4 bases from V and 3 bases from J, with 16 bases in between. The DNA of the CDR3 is TGTGCCAGCAGCTCCGGTGTCGCGGGACTCTACAATGAGCAGTTCTTC. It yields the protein CASSSGVAGLYNEQFF. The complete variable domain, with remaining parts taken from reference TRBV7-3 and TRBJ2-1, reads GAGVSQTPSNKVTEKGKYVELRCDPISGHTALYWYRQSLGQGPEFLIYFQGTGAADDSGLPNDRFFAVRPEGSVSTLKIQRTERGDSAVYLCASSSGVAGLYNEQFFGPGTRLTVL.

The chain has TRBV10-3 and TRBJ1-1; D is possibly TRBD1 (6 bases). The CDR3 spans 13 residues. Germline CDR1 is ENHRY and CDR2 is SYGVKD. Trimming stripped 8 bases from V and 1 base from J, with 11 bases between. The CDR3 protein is CAIAGEANTEAFF. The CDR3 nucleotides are TGTGCCATCGCAGGGGAGGCGAACACTGAAGCTTTCTTT.

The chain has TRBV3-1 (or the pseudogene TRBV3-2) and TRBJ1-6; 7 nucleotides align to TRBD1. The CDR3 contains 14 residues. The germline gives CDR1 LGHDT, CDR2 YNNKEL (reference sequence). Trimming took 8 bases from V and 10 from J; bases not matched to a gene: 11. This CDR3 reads CASGLDRVASPLHF. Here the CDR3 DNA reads TGTGCCAGCGGTTTAGACAGGGTAGCCTCACCCCTCCACTTT.

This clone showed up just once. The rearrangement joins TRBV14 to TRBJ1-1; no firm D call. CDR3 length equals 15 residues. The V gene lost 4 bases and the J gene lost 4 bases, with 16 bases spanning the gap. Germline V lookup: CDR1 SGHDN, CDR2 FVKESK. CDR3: CASSRGSLFLTEAFF. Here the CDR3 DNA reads TGTGCCAGCAGCCGCGGGTCCTTATTCCTCACTGAAGCTTTCTTT.

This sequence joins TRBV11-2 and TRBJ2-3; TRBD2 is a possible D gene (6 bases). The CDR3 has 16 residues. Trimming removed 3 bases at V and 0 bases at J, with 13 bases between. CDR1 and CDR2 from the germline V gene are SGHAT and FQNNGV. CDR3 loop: CASSFRGGASTDTQYF. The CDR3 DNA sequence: TGTGCCAGCAGCTTCCGCGGCGGGGCAAGCACAGATACGCAGTATTTT.

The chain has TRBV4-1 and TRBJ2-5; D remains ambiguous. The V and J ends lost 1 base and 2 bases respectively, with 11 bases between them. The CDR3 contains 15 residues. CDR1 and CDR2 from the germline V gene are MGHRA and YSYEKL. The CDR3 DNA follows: TGCGCCAGCAGCCAAGTCCCGGGCCTACAAGAGACCCAGTACTTC. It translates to CASSQVPGLQETQYF.

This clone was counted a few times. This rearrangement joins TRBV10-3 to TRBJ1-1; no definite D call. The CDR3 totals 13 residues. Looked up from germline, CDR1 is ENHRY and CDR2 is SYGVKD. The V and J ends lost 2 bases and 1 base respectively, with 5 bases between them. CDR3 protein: CAISEEGNTEAFF. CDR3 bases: TGTGCCATCAGTGAGGAGGGGAACACTGAAGCTTTCTTT.

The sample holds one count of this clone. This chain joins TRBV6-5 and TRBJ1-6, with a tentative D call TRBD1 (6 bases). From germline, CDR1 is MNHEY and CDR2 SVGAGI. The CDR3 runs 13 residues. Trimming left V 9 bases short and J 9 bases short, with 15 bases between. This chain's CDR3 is CASTGSYLSPLHF. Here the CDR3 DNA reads TGTGCCAGTACAGGGTCTTACCTTTCACCCCTCCACTTT.

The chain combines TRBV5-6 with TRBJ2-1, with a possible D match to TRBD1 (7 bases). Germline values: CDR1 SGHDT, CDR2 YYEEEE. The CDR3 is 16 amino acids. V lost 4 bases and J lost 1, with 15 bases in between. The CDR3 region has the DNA TGTGCCAGCAGCGGAGAACAGGGGAGGTCCTACAATGAGCAGTTCTTC. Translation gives CASSGEQGRSYNEQFF.

The CDR3 region has the DNA TGTGCCAGCAGCTTGGGACAGGGTCTCTACAATGAGCAGTTCTTC. Translation: CASSLGQGLYNEQFF. The chain is built from TRBV13 and TRBJ2-1; 9 positions match TRBD1. Germline V gene data show CDR1 as PRHDT and CDR2 as FYEKMQ (reference sequence). The CDR3 runs to 15 residues. V shed 3 bases, J shed 3 bases, and the junction held 3 bases outside the gene matches.